A selection of T cell receptor beta chains follows, all from one sample in a study of human T cells and chemical hapten exposure. TCRdb reprocessed the RACE reads via MiXCR and lists one record per CDR3 protein. Among roughly 130,000 distinct CDR3 sequences listed, around 11% were seen once. The specimen comprised whole blood, sampled in connection with sensitization to the hapten diphenylcyclopropenone (DPC). The source is a woman in her 50s with alopecia areata. Some clones in this sample may be carry-over from other donors' samples. CDR3s include the opening cysteine and the closing phenylalanine or tryptophan. The D gene is left open where the match is weak. Clone size appears in some rows only: once, few, many, or a class for an expanded clone.

.	TRBV27	TRBJ2-1	.	TGTGCCAGCAGCCCCATGGGAGAAGGATACAATGAGCAGTTCTTC	CASSPMGEGYNEQFF
few	TRBV20-1	TRBJ1-6	.	TGCAGTGCTTGCCCGGGAGGAGGGAGTTCACCCCTCCACTTT	CSACPGGGSSPLHF
few	TRBV2	TRBJ2-6	.	TGTGCCAGCAGGGCGGGCTCTGGGGCCAACGTCCTGACTTTC	CASRAGSGANVLTF
many	TRBV29-1	TRBJ2-2	TRBD1	TGCAGCGCTGGACAGGGTAAAGGGGAGCTGTTTTTT	CSAGQGKGELFF
.	TRBV12-3/TRBV12-4	TRBJ1-2	.	TGTGCCAGCAGTTTAGCGAGTTGGGGCCTCAACTTC	CASSLASWGLNF
few	TRBV2	TRBJ2-1	TRBD2	TGTGCCAGCAGTGACATAGCGGGGGGGGAGTACAATGAGCAGTTCTTC	CASSDIAGGEYNEQFF
few	TRBV4-1	TRBJ1-2	.	TGCGCCAGCAGCCAAGTAGGGCCCAAGGATGGCTACACCTTC	CASSQVGPKDGYTF
few	TRBV9	TRBJ1-1	.	TGTGCCAGCAGCGTAGGGGCTGAAGCTTTCTTT	CASSVGAEAFF
many	TRBV7-2	TRBJ1-5	.	TGTGCCAGCAGCTTAGGGGGGCTCGCAAGCAATCAGCCCCAGCATTTT	CASSLGGLASNQPQHF
.	TRBV18	TRBJ1-1	.	TGTGCCAGCTGTACAGGGCTGAACACTGAAGCTTTCTTT	CASCTGLNTEAFF
.	TRBV29-1	TRBJ2-1	.	TGCAGCGTTGTTTTAAGGAGCTCCTACAATGAGCAGTTCTTC	CSVVLRSSYNEQFF
.	TRBV11-2	TRBJ2-4	.	TGTGCCAGCAGCTCAGGGGGGGGGGGGTACTTC	CASSSGGGGYF
few	TRBV7-8	TRBJ1-5	.	TGTGCCAGCAGCTTAGTTCTACGGGGGCTGAGCAATCAGCCCCAGCATTTT	CASSLVLRGLSNQPQHF
.	TRBV29-1	TRBJ2-2	.	TGCAGCGTAGTCACGAACACCGGGGAGCTGTTTTTT	CSVVTNTGELFF
few	TRBV7-2	TRBJ2-7	.	TGTGCCAGCAGCTTACGGCGACTCTACGAGCAGTACTTC	CASSLRRLYEQYF
many	TRBV28	TRBJ1-1	.	TGTGCCAGCAGTCCCACGACAGAGAACACTGAAGCTTTCTTT	CASSPTTENTEAFF
many	TRBV2	TRBJ1-6	TRBD1	TGTGCCAGCAGTGAACGGACAGGAACATCACCCCTCCACTTT	CASSERTGTSPLHF
many	TRBV7-8	TRBJ2-3	.	TGTGCCAGCAGCGTCCAGGGAGCTAGCACAGATACGCAGTATTTT	CASSVQGASTDTQYF
many	TRBV5-1	TRBJ2-5	TRBD2	TGCGCCAGCAGCGTACGACTAGCGGAACAAGAGACCCAGTACTTC	CASSVRLAEQETQYF
.	TRBV11-2	TRBJ1-2	.	TGTGCCAGCAGCTTAGCCTCGCGATTGGAGGCTGGCTACACCTTC	CASSLASRLEAGYTF
.	TRBV19	TRBJ2-2	TRBD2	TGTGCCAGTAGAGATAGCGGGTACACCGGGGAGCTGTTTTTT	CASRDSGYTGELFF
.	TRBV7-8	TRBJ2-1	.	TGTGCCAGCAGCTCGAAGGAATTTAATGAGCAGTTCTTC	CASSSKEFNEQFF
.	TRBV5-6	TRBJ2-7	.	TGTGCCAGCAGAAGGGACACACCCTACGAGCAGTACTTC	CASRRDTPYEQYF
many	TRBV15	TRBJ2-3	.	TGTGCCACCAGAGACCGCCGATTGCTAGGAGATACGCAGTATTTT	CATRDRRLLGDTQYF
few	TRBV29-1	TRBJ2-7	.	TGCAGCGTTTCCACCCCGGGCGTCGGGTCCTACGAGCAGTACTTC	CSVSTPGVGSYEQYF
few	TRBV29-1	TRBJ2-6	.	TGCAGCGTTGAAGACAGAATCTCTGGGGCCAACGTCCTGACTTTC	CSVEDRISGANVLTF
.	TRBV6-5	TRBJ1-2	TRBD1	TGTGCCAGCAGTTACTCGAAGTGGACAGGGGTTAACTATGGCTACACCTTC	CASSYSKWTGVNYGYTF
many	TRBV25-1	TRBJ2-7	TRBD1	TGTGCCAGCAGTGACCCGGGACAGGGCTACGAGCAGTACTTC	CASSDPGQGYEQYF
few	TRBV5-1	TRBJ1-1	.	TGCGCCAGTGGGGAGCAGGGAGGGACTGAAGCTTTCTTT	CASGEQGGTEAFF
few	TRBV27	TRBJ2-2	TRBD2	TGTGCCAGCAGTTCCGTCCCGGGACTAGCGATCGAGGAGCTGTTTTTT	CASSSVPGLAIEELFF
many	TRBV12-3/TRBV12-4	TRBJ1-5	.	TGTGCCAGCAGTTTAGCGCCGGCATCGGGGGGCCGGCCCCAGCATTTT	CASSLAPASGGRPQHF
many	TRBV4-2	TRBJ2-5	.	TGTGCCAGCAGCCAACTTCCCACCCACTCACAGGGAACAGAGACCCAGTACTTC	CASSQLPTHSQGTETQYF
.	TRBV3-1	TRBJ2-2	.	TGTGCCAGCAGCCAAGATTCGTTCGGGTCCGGGGAGCTGTTTTTT	CASSQDSFGSGELFF
few	TRBV14	TRBJ2-5	.	TGTGCCAGCAGCCCGCGGACAGGCGGGGGGCGAGAGACCCAGTACTTC	CASSPRTGGGRETQYF
many	TRBV6-5	TRBJ2-2	TRBD2	TGTGCCAGCACCAGCGGGATTACCGGGGAGCTGTTTTTT	CASTSGITGELFF
many	TRBV6-2/TRBV6-3	TRBJ2-3	.	TGTGCCAGCAGTTACTCCAGAGGGGCCAGGGCGGAAAACACAGATACGCAGTATTTT	CASSYSRGARAENTDTQYF
.	TRBV21-1	TRBJ1-2	.	TGTGCCAGCACCCACGCCGGGACAGACTATGGCTACACCTTC	CASTHAGTDYGYTF
.	TRBV12-3/TRBV12-4	TRBJ1-1	.	TGTGCCAGCAGTTTATCAGCACTATACAGTGAAGCTTTCTTT	CASSLSALYSEAFF
many	TRBV29-1	TRBJ2-1	TRBD2	TGCAGCGTGGGGACTAGCGGGAGGGCCCCCTGGGAGCAGTTCTTC	CSVGTSGRAPWEQFF
many	TRBV29-1	TRBJ2-1	.	TGCAGCGTTGAGGGGGTGGGCCCGGAGCAGTTCTTC	CSVEGVGPEQFF
few	TRBV11-2	TRBJ2-1	.	TGTGCCAGCAGCTCTATAGCGGCTAGGTTAGGGAATGAGCAGTTCTTC	CASSSIAARLGNEQFF
many	TRBV20-1	TRBJ2-7	TRBD2	TGCAGTGCTAGGGGGACTAGCGGGAGATATTCCAACGAGCAGTACTTC	CSARGTSGRYSNEQYF
many	TRBV4-2	TRBJ1-1	.	TGTGCCAGCAGCCCAAGAGCGGAGGGAACTGAAGCTTTCTTT	CASSPRAEGTEAFF
few	TRBV28	TRBJ2-7	.	TGTGCCAGCTCTCGCGTCGGCTCCTACGAGCAGTACTTC	CASSRVGSYEQYF
many	TRBV7-2	TRBJ2-7	.	TGTGCCAGTAGGACTCGTTCCTACGAGCAGTACTTC	CASRTRSYEQYF
few	TRBV28	TRBJ2-1	TRBD2	TGTGCCAGCAGTTTTGGGACTAGGTACAATGAGCAGTTCTTC	CASSFGTRYNEQFF
.	TRBV5-1	TRBJ2-1	TRBD1	TGCGCCAGCACCCGCGACAGGGACAATGAGCAGTTCTTC	CASTRDRDNEQFF
.	TRBV29-1	TRBJ2-5	.	TGCAGCGTTGATCTTCAGGGAACCCAGTACTTC	CSVDLQGTQYF
few	TRBV29-1	TRBJ2-1	TRBD1	TGCAGCTCGACAGGGTCGCTAGAGCGTGAGCAGTTCTTC	CSSTGSLEREQFF
few	TRBV6-1	TRBJ1-1	.	TGTGCCAGCGGGGACCACTCCACTGAAGCTTTCTTT	CASGDHSTEAFF
many	TRBV10-3	TRBJ1-1	.	TGTGCCATCAGTGAGTTTCGGGGGCCAGAAGCTTTCTTT	CAISEFRGPEAFF
many	TRBV7-2	TRBJ2-3	.	TGTGCCAGCAGCCCAACAGGGCAAACAGATACGCAGTATTTT	CASSPTGQTDTQYF
.	TRBV29-1	TRBJ1-1	.	TGCAGCGTTGGCCCAGACTTGAACACTGAAGCTTTCTTT	CSVGPDLNTEAFF
.	TRBV6-5	TRBJ2-5	TRBD1	TGTGCCAGCAGAATGGGACAGGTTGGGGAGACCCAGTACTTC	CASRMGQVGETQYF
.	TRBV5-1	TRBJ2-5	.	TGCGCCAGCAGCGGGCAGGTACAAGAGACCCAGTACTTC	CASSGQVQETQYF
many	TRBV5-4	TRBJ2-3	.	TGTGCCAGCAGCGGACCAGGGGCCACAGATACGCAGTATTTT	CASSGPGATDTQYF
many	TRBV20-1	TRBJ2-3	.	TGCAGTGCTAGGTCGGGAGTAGATACGCAGTATTTT	CSARSGVDTQYF
few	TRBV28	TRBJ2-6	.	TGTGCCAGCAGTTTTTTGCAGGGCTACGGGGCCAACGTCCTGACTTTC	CASSFLQGYGANVLTF
many	TRBV4-1	TRBJ2-3	TRBD2	TGCGCCAGCAGCCGAGTCGCCGCGGGGGGCCAAACAGATACGCAGTATTTT	CASSRVAAGGQTDTQYF